This TCR beta chain stems from a study of blood T cell repertoires in COVID-19. Overall study: Whether acute or convalescent, the COVID-19 samples came from the United States, Italy and Spain.

Trimming took 2 bases from V and 6 from J, leaving 7 bases between them. Germline CDR1 SQVTM, CDR2 ANQGSEA. The CDR3 loop spans 11 amino acids. Assay: immunoSEQ multiplex PCR; the TCRdb copy retains only in-frame clones and omits some. The table has around 280,000 clones, 70% to 90% seen once; the top ten hold 4.1%. This chain joins TRBV29-1 and TRBJ1-1; possibly TRBD1 for D (5 bases). The receptor was derived from a woman aged 45-65 years with active or convalescent COVID-19. The sequenced material came from peripheral blood. CDR3 region: CSVERGPEAFF. The DNA of the CDR3 is TGCAGCGTTGAAAGGGGTCCTGAAGCTTTCTTT.